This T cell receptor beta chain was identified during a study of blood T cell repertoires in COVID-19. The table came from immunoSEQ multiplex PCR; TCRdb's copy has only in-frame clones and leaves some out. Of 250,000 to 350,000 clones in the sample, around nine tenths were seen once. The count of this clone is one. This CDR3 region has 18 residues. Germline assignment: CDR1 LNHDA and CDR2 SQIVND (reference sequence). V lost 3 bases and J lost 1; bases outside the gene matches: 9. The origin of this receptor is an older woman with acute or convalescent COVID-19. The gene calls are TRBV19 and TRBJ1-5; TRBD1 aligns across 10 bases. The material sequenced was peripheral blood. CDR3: CASSIPGTGARSNQPQHF. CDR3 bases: TGTGCCAGTAGTATCCCCGGGACAGGGGCAAGGAGCAATCAGCCCCAGCATTTT.